This T cell receptor beta chain originates from a study of T cell clonotyping in hematopoietic cell transplantation. Study findings and constraints: Broader posttransplant TCR repertoire diversity was predicted by graft donor and pretransplant recipient Inverse Simpson Index values. Few recipient clonotypes overlapped donors; over 95% were de novo at given depth. After transplant, recipient diversity fell while pathologically expanded clonotypes grew through day 180. Without cell sorting, CD4 versus CD8 contributions remain unresolved.

TCRdb keeps only in-frame clones here, not all; method: immunoSEQ multiplex PCR. The table records more than 55,000 clones, about 93% of them present only once. Turning to this clone: What it binds is not known.

Per germline, CDR1 SGHRS and CDR2 YFSETQ. Trimming removed 2 bases at V and 2 bases at J, with 10 bases between. CDR3 length: 14 amino acids. The TCR sequence derives from a man aged 50-60 years in good health. Some clones in this sample may be carry-over from other donors' samples. The chain has TRBV5-1 and TRBJ1-1, with no clear D. Sequencing was done on a sample of peripheral blood mononuclear cells. The CDR3, as DNA: TGCGCCAGCAGCTTTAAGGGCCAAAACACTGAAGCTTTCTTT. This sequence encodes CASSFKGQNTEAFF.